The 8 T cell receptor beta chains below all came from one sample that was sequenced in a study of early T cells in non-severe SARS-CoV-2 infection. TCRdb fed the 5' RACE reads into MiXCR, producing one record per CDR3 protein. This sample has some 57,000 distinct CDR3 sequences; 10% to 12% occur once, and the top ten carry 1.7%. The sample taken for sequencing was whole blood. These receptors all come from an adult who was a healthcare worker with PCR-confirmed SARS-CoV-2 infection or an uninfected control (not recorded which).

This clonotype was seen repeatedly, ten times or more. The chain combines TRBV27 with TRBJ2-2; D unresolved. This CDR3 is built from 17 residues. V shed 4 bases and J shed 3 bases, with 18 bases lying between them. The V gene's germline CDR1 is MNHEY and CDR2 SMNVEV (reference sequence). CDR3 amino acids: CASSYLGLGLDTGELFF. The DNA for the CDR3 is TGTGCCAGCAGTTACCTGGGGTTAGGTTTAGACACCGGGGAGCTGTTTTTT.

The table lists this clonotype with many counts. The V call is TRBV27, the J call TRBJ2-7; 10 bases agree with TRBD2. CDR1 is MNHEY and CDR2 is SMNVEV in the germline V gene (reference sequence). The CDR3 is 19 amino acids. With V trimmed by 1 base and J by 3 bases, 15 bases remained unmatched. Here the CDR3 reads CASSLYPPSGGATFYEQYF. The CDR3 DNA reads TGTGCCAGCAGTTTATATCCCCCTAGCGGGGGAGCCACGTTCTACGAGCAGTACTTC.

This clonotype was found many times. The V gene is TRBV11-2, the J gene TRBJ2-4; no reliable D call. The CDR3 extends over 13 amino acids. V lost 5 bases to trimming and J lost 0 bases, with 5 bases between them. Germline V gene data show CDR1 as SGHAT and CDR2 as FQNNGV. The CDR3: CASSTLAKNIQYF. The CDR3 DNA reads TGTGCCAGCAGCACCTTAGCCAAAAACATTCAGTACTTC.

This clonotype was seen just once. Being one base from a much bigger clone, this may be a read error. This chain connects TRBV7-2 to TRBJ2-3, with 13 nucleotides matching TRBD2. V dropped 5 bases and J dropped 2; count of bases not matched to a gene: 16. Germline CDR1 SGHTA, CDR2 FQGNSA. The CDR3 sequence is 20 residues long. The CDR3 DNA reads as TGTGCCAGCAGCCTAAGGACTAGCGGGGGTTACCTGACCCTCACAGATACGCAGTATTTT. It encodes CASSLRTSGGYLTLTDTQYF. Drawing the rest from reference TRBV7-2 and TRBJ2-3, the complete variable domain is GAGVSQSPSNKVTEKGKDVELRCDPISGHTALYWYRQSLGQGLEFLIYFQGNSAPDKSGLPSDRFSAERTGGSVSTLTIQRTQQEDSAVYLCASSLRTSGGYLTLTDTQYFGPGTRLTVL.

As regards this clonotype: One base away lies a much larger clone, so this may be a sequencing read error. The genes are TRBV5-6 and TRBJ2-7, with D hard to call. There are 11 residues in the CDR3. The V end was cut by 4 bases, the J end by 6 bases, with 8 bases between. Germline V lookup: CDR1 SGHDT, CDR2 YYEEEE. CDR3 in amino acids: CASSQGFEQYF. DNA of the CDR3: TGTGCCAGCAGCCAAGGCTTCGAGCAGTACTTC. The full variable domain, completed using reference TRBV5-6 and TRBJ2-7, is DAGVTQSPTHLIKTRGQQVTLRCSPKSGHDTVSWYQQALGQGPQFIFQYYEEEERQRGNFPDRFSGHQFPNYSSELNVNALLLGDSALYLCASSQGFEQYFGPGTRLTVT.

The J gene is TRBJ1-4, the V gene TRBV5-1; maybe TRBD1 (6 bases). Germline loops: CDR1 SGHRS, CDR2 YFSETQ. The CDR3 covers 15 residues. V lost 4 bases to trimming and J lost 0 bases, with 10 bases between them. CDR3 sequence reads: CASSRYRATNEKLFF. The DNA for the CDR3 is TGCGCCAGCAGCAGGTACAGGGCAACTAATGAAAAACTGTTTTTT.

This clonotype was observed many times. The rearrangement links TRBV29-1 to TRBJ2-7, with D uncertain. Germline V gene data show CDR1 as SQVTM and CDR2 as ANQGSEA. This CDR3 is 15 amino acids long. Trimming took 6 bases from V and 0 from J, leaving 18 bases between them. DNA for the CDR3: TGCAGCGTGGCCCCCCAGTCCCTAGGCTCCTACGAGCAGTACTTC. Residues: CSVAPQSLGSYEQYF.

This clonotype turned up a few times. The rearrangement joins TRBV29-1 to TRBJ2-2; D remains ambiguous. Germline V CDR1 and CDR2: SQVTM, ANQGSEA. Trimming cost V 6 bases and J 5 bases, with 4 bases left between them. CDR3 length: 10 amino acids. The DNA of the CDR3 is TGCAGCGTGGGGACCGGGGAGCTGTTTTTT. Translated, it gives CSVGTGELFF.